This is a list of T cell receptor beta chains from one sample in a study of T cell responses to AZD1222 COVID-19 vaccine. Sequenced by immunoSEQ multiplex PCR; TCRdb stores in-frame clones only, minus some. The sample records 70,000 to 95,000 clones, 85% to 90% being singletons. This material consisted of peripheral blood, taken 28 days after the second AZD1222 dose. The source of these receptors is an adult who received the AZD1222 COVID-19 vaccine. CDR3s include the opening cysteine and the closing phenylalanine or tryptophan. A D gene is named only where the DNA matches it firmly. Some rows mark clone size as missing; the rest say once, few, many or name a class of expanded clone.

D,J,V,size,DNA,CDR3
.,TRBJ1-6,TRBV6-5,.,TGTGCCACGGGATCGCCGCTGGCTAATTCACCCCTCCACTTT,CATGSPLANSPLHF
.,TRBJ1-5,TRBV12-3/TRBV12-4,.,TGTGCCAGCAGTTCACAGGAAAATCAGCCCCAGCATTTT,CASSSQENQPQHF
TRBD1,TRBJ1-5,TRBV29-1,.,TGCAGCGTTGGAGGGGGCAATAATCAGCCCCAGCATTTT,CSVGGGNNQPQHF
.,TRBJ2-7,TRBV24-1,.,TGTGCCACCAGTACCTACTCCGAGCAGTACTTC,CATSTYSEQYF
TRBD1,TRBJ2-6,TRBV15,.,TGTGCCACCAGCAGCCGCGAACTCAGGGGGTCTGGGGCCAACGTCCTGACTTTC,CATSSRELRGSGANVLTF
TRBD1,TRBJ1-6,TRBV19,.,TGTGCCAGTAGGGACAGGGAAAATTCACCCCTCCACTTT,CASRDRENSPLHF
.,TRBJ2-3,TRBV4-2,.,TGTGCCAGCAGCCAAGGTCCTAGGGGCACCTCCACAGATACGCAGTATTTT,CASSQGPRGTSTDTQYF
.,TRBJ2-5,TRBV2,.,TGTGCCAGTCGACAGGAAAATAGTCAAGAGACCCAGTACTTC,CASRQENSQETQYF
.,TRBJ1-5,TRBV19,.,TGTGCCAGTAGTACCGGACAGATTGATCAGCCCCAGCATTTT,CASSTGQIDQPQHF
TRBD1,TRBJ1-5,TRBV19,.,TGTGCCAGTAGTATACGGGACAGGGGCAGCAGTCAGCCCCAGCATTTT,CASSIRDRGSSQPQHF
.,TRBJ2-1,TRBV3-1/TRBV3-2,.,TGTGCCAGCAGCCAAAACTACAATGAGCAGTTCTTC,CASSQNYNEQFF
.,TRBJ2-6,TRBV10-2,few,TGCGCCAGCAGTGAATCTGGGGCCAACGTCCTGACTTTC,CASSESGANVLTF
TRBD2,TRBJ2-1,TRBV7-8,once,TGTGCCAGCAGCTCTAAAGGGAGCGGGGGGCTTTACAATGAGCAGTTCTTC,CASSSKGSGGLYNEQFF